Listed here is a single T cell receptor (beta chain). Its antigen is currently unknown. The data were produced by immunoSEQ multiplex PCR, yet TCRdb's version contains in-frame clones alone and is incomplete. The table lists 100,000 to 150,000 clones, about 93% of them singletons. This sample is part of a study of T cell responses to AZD1222 COVID-19 vaccine. Study results and caveats: Donors in the cohort were predominantly white British and more often female, and clonal diversity was possibly underestimated.

With 0 bases removed from V and 5 bases from J, the gap between germline ends came to 11 bases. The CDR3 is 15 amino acids. Germline V gene lookup returns CDR1 MNHEY and CDR2 SVGAGI. The TCR originated in an adult in good health. Source: peripheral blood, taken on day 0 of AZD1222 vaccination. The chain employs TRBV6-5 and TRBJ2-1; D is ambiguous. In DNA, the CDR3 is TGTGCCAGCAGTTACTCGATACCCTGGAACAATGAGCAGTTCTTC. Translation: CASSYSIPWNNEQFF.